This TCR beta chain emerged from a study of T cell responses to AZD1222 COVID-19 vaccine. General observations from the study: Spike-spanning, vaccine-associated CD4 TCRs were dominant at 160-218 and 743-854.

CDR3 length: 14 residues. Germline V gene data show CDR1 as MNHEY and CDR2 as SVGEGT. V shed 2 bases, J shed 7 bases, and the junction held 7 bases outside the gene matches. Assay: immunoSEQ multiplex PCR; the TCRdb copy retains only in-frame clones and omits some. The sample includes 65,000 to 80,000 clones, 80% to 90% of them seen just once. Points on this clone: Antigen specificity is unknown.

The source was peripheral blood, collected 28 days after the second AZD1222 dose. The TCR originated in an adult who received the AZD1222 COVID-19 vaccine. The rearrangement uses TRBV6-2 or TRBV6-3 and TRBJ1-2, with 7 bases matching TRBD1. CDR3: CASSYSVTGSGYTF. In DNA, the CDR3 is TGTGCCAGCAGTTACAGCGTGACAGGGAGTGGCTACACCTTC.